The 24 T cell receptor beta chains listed next were all sequenced from one sample in a study of cytomegalovirus exposure and HLA in healthy donors. Primers: 60 Vbeta forward and 13 Jbeta reverse. Profiled with immunoSEQ multiplex PCR; TCRdb holds only in-frame clones, not every one. Its listing shows fewer than 85,000 clones. The specimen sequenced was PBMCs. The source is a man aged 45-65 years in good health and CMV-seropositive.

The chain joins TRBV7-9 to TRBJ2-7; D may be TRBD2 (5 bases). The length of the CDR3 is 13 residues. With 3 bases removed from V and 5 bases from J, the gap between germline ends came to 11 bases. Germline V gives CDR1 SEHNR, CDR2 FQNEAQ (reference sequence). The CDR3 DNA is TGTGCCAGCAGCTTTTCCAGCGGAGACGAGCAGTACTTC. This codes for CASSFSSGDEQYF. Full variable domain (remainder filled in from reference TRBV7-9 and TRBJ2-7): DTGVSQNPRHKITKRGQNVTFRCDPISEHNRLYWYRQTLGQGPEFLTYFQNEAQLEKSRLLSDRFSAERPKGSFSTLEIQRTEQGDSAMYLCASSFSSGDEQYFGPGTRLTVT.

The gene calls are TRBV10-3 and TRBJ2-3, with a weak D call TRBD2 (7 bases). Germline values: CDR1 ENHRY, CDR2 SYGVKD. The CDR3 has 15 amino acids. V lost 10 bases to trimming and J lost 4 bases, with 21 bases between them. CDR3 bases: TGTGCCACGGAGAGGGGGGGCCAGGTATCAGATACGCAGTATTTT. Protein sequence: CATERGGQVSDTQYF.

The V and J genes are TRBV19 and TRBJ2-7; 11 positions match TRBD1. Germline V CDR1 and CDR2: LNHDA, SQIVND (reference sequence). The CDR3 has 16 amino acids. The trim removed 2 bases at V and 0 bases at J, leaving 3 bases unmatched. CDR3 bases: TGTGCCAGTAGTATATCCGGGACAGGGGGCTCCTACGAGCAGTACTTC. It specifies CASSISGTGGSYEQYF.

The gene calls are TRBV11-3 and TRBJ1-1; unclear D gene. Germline assignment: CDR1 SGHNT and CDR2 YENEEA. The CDR3 runs 12 residues. V dropped 4 bases and J dropped 7 bases, with 10 bases sitting between them. As DNA, the CDR3 is TGTGCCAGCAGCTCTCGGTCGGGTGAAGCTTTCTTT. Residues: CASSSRSGEAFF.

V gene TRBV5-1 combines with J gene TRBJ2-3; 7 nucleotides agree with TRBD2. The CDR3 sequence is 14 residues long. The J segment lost 4 bases and the V segment lost 4 bases, leaving 6 bases of the junction unmatched. Germline CDR1 is SGHRS and CDR2 is YFSETQ. The CDR3 DNA is TGCGCCAGCAGCCCTAATCTAGCGGCAGATACGCAGTATTTT. This codes for CASSPNLAADTQYF.

The chain couples TRBV7-9 to TRBJ2-4, with D possibly matching TRBD2 (6 bases). CDR3 length equals 18 residues. V lost 5 bases and J 2 bases, leaving 22 bases between the germline ends. The germline V gene has CDR1 SEHNR and CDR2 FQNEAQ (reference sequence). The CDR3 loop is CASSPPLRDSRTKNIQYF. The CDR3 bases are TGTGCCAGCAGCCCCCCCCTCCGGGACTCCCGGACCAAAAACATTCAGTACTTC.

The chain is built from TRBV6-5 and TRBJ1-4; D may be TRBD1 (6 bases). Trimming removed 2 bases at V and 4 bases at J, with 8 bases between. The CDR3 extends over 14 amino acids. Germline-derived CDR1 and CDR2 are MNHEY and SVGAGI. In nucleotides, the CDR3 is TGTGCCAGCAGTTACAGGGGGGGTAATGAAAAACTGTTTTTT. It yields the protein CASSYRGGNEKLFF.

The rearrangement uses TRBV7-9 and TRBJ1-3; TRBD1 might be the D (5 bases). The CDR3 consists of 15 residues. Germline V CDR1 and CDR2: SEHNR, FQNEAQ (reference sequence). Trimming shortened V by 7 bases and J by 0 bases, and 13 bases separated the two germline ends. The CDR3 region has the DNA TGTGCCAGCACCCCTGGGGGGTACTCTGGAAACACCATATATTTT. Its protein is CASTPGGYSGNTIYF.

The V and J genes are TRBV9 and TRBJ2-7; TRBD2 aligns across 7 bases. The CDR3 is made up of 14 amino acids. Germline CDR1 SGDLS, CDR2 YYNGEE. The V segment lost 3 bases and the J segment 7 bases; nucleotides outside the gene matches: 10. The CDR3 nucleotides are TGTGCCAGCAGCGGCGGGGGTTGGGGGGGTGAGCAGTACTTC. This codes for CASSGGGWGGEQYF.

This chain links TRBV9 with TRBJ2-5; D is undetermined. V dropped 0 bases and J dropped 5 bases, with 11 bases sitting between them. The CDR3 length is 14 residues. CDR1 is SGDLS, CDR2 YYNGEE, per germline. DNA of the CDR3: TGTGCCAGCAGCGTAGGCCTAGTCATGGAGACCCAGTACTTC. Its protein product is CASSVGLVMETQYF.

The genes are TRBV4-1 and TRBJ1-5; possibly TRBD1 for D (5 bases). There are 14 residues in the CDR3. Germline CDR1 is MGHRA and CDR2 is YSYEKL. The V end lost 4 bases, the J end lost 8 bases, and 15 bases lay between the germline ends. The CDR3, as DNA: TGCGCCAGCAGCCGGGGGGAAGGTGAGGAGCCCCAGCATTTT. It specifies CASSRGEGEEPQHF.

The CDR3 sequence is CASTPWGGGANEQFF. The CDR3 nucleotides are TGTGCCAGCACCCCCTGGGGGGGAGGGGCGAATGAGCAGTTCTTC. The chain recombines TRBV28 with TRBJ2-1; 7 nucleotides match TRBD2. J lost 7 bases, V lost 7 bases, and 13 bases had no gene match. Germline lookup yields CDR1 MDHEN and CDR2 SYDVKM. The length of the CDR3 is 15 residues.

J is TRBJ1-1 and V is TRBV27; possible D gene TRBD1, 6 bases. CDR1 and CDR2 (germline): MNHEY, SMNVEV (reference sequence). CDR3 size: 14 residues. The V and J ends lost 6 bases and 2 bases respectively, with 13 bases between them. The CDR3 spells CASRSLDSNTEAFF. CDR3 coding DNA: TGTGCCAGCAGGTCGCTGGACAGCAACACTGAAGCTTTCTTT.

This chain uses TRBV11-2 with TRBJ1-1; 8 bases match TRBD1. Looked up from germline, CDR1 is SGHAT and CDR2 is FQNNGV. V lost 5 bases and J lost 2; bases outside the gene matches: 4. CDR3 size: 14 residues. CDR3 in DNA: TGTGCCAGCAGCGGACAGGGCCCCAACACTGAAGCTTTCTTT. It translates to CASSGQGPNTEAFF.

The genes are TRBV5-4 and TRBJ2-1; D is uncertain. The germline gives CDR1 SGHNT, CDR2 YYREEE (reference sequence). Trimming took 0 bases from V and 3 from J, leaving 10 bases between them. CDR3 size: 15 residues. The CDR3 is CASSLANKFYNEQFF. The CDR3 DNA is TGTGCCAGCAGCTTGGCGAACAAGTTCTACAATGAGCAGTTCTTC.

The CDR3 loop reads CASSRGWGVVEDNEQFF. The CDR3 region has the DNA TGCGCCAGCTCGCGGGGTTGGGGGGTGGTAGAAGACAATGAGCAGTTCTTC. This chain joins TRBV5-1 and TRBJ2-1, with D perhaps matching TRBD2 (6 bases). V lost 7 bases, J lost 5 bases, and 25 bases lay in between. CDR3 length equals 17 residues. CDR1 and CDR2 (germline): SGHRS, YFSETQ.

Here the CDR3 DNA reads TGTGCCAGCAGTTCGACAGGTAGGGGAACTGAAGCTTTCTTT. This codes for CASSSTGRGTEAFF. J is TRBJ1-1 and V is TRBV2; the D gene is possibly TRBD1 (6 bases). Trimming took off 5 bases at V and 5 bases at J, with 15 bases between the two ends. Germline-derived CDR1 and CDR2 are SNHLY and FYNNEI. The CDR3 length is 14 residues.

The rearrangement links TRBV6-1 to TRBJ2-7; 9 bases are a match to TRBD1. The CDR3 length is 14 residues. Germline values: CDR1 MNHNS, CDR2 SASEGT. Trimming at V came to 5 bases and at J to 0 bases, leaving 2 bases not matched to a gene. CDR3 DNA sequence: TGTGCCAGCAGTCTGGACAGGGGCTCCTACGAGCAGTACGTC. Protein: CASSLDRGSYEQYV.

CDR3: CASSLAPTGSYGYTF. Written as DNA, the CDR3 is TGTGCCAGCAGCTTGGCCCCGACAGGGTCCTATGGCTACACCTTC. This chain joins TRBV5-8 and TRBJ1-2; 7 bases fit TRBD1. The CDR3 consists of 15 residues. Germline trimming cut 0 bases from V and 4 bases from J; bases unmatched to any gene: 6. Germline CDR1 is SGHTS and CDR2 is YDEGEE.

V is TRBV19 and J is TRBJ2-2, with 10 bases matching TRBD2. Trimming removed 4 bases from V and 3 bases from J; junction bases left unmatched: 11. The V gene's germline CDR1 is LNHDA and CDR2 SQIVND (reference sequence). This CDR3 comprises 18 residues. The CDR3 nucleotides read TGTGCCAGTAGTACCAGCCCAGGAGCGGGAGGGGACACCGGGGAGCTGTTTTTT. Residues: CASSTSPGAGGDTGELFF.

The genes are TRBV28 and TRBJ1-2, with a possible D match to TRBD1 (6 bases). V was shortened by 7 bases and J by 8 bases, with 17 bases between the two germline ends. Germline-derived CDR1 and CDR2 are MDHEN and SYDVKM. There are 13 residues in the CDR3. This CDR3 is CASNPEGGRGYTF. CDR3 coding DNA: TGTGCCAGCAACCCCGAGGGGGGGCGCGGCTACACCTTC.

The chain carries TRBV11-2 and TRBJ1-2; 8 nucleotides agree with TRBD1. Germline V gives CDR1 SGHAT, CDR2 FQNNGV. CDR3 size: 14 residues. The V gene end was trimmed by 5 bases and the J gene end by 2 bases; junction bases not matched to a gene: 4. The CDR3 coding sequence is TGTGCCAGCAGCCCTCGGACAGGGAACTATGGCTACACCTTC. Translation gives CASSPRTGNYGYTF.

V is TRBV19 and J is TRBJ1-5; TRBD1 matches at 8 bases. After removal of 5 bases from V and 6 bases from J, the junction contained 6 bases not matched to a gene. This CDR3 region has 14 residues. CDR1 and CDR2 (germline): LNHDA, SQIVND (reference sequence). CDR3 protein: CASSADRVSQPQHF. The CDR3 nucleotides read TGTGCCAGTAGTGCGGACAGGGTAAGTCAGCCCCAGCATTTT.

V gene TRBV6-5 combines with J gene TRBJ1-1; a possible D gene is TRBD1 (5 bases). The CDR3 has 12 residues. Germline V gene lookup returns CDR1 MNHEY and CDR2 SVGAGI. The V and J ends lost 7 bases and 5 bases respectively, with 11 bases between them. CDR3 DNA sequence: TGTGCCAGCACAGGGTGGGATACTGAAGCTTTCTTT. It specifies CASTGWDTEAFF.